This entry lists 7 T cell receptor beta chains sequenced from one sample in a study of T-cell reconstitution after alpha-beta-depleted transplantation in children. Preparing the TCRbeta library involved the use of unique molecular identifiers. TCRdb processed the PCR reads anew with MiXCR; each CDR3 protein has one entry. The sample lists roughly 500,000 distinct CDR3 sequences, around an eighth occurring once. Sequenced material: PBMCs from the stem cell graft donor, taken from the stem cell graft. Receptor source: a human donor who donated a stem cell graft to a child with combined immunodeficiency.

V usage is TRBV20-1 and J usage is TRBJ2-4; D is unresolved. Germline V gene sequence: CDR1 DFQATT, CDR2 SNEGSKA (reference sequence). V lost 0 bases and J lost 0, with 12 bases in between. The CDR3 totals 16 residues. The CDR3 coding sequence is TGCAGTGCTAGAGATATGAGCTTCATAGCCAAAAACATTCAGTACTTC. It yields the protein CSARDMSFIAKNIQYF.

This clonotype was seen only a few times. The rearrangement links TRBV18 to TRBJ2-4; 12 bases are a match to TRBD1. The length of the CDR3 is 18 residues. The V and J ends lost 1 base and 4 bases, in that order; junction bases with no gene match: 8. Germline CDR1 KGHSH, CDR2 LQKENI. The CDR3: CASSPLAWDRGPKNIQYF. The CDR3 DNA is TGTGCCAGCTCACCACTCGCCTGGGACAGGGGGCCGAAAAACATTCAGTACTTC.

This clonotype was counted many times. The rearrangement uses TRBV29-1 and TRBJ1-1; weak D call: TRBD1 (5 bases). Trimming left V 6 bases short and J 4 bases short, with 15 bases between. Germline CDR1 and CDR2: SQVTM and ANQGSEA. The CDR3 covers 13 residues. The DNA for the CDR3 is TGCAGCGTGGTGCGGGACCAGGGCACTGAAGCTTTCTTT. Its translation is CSVVRDQGTEAFF. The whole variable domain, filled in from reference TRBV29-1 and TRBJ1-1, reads SAVISQKPSRDICQRGTSLTIQCQVDSQVTMMFWYRQQPGQSLTLIATANQGSEATYESGFVIDKFPISRPNLTFSTLTVSNMSPEDSSIYLCSVVRDQGTEAFFGQGTRLTVV.

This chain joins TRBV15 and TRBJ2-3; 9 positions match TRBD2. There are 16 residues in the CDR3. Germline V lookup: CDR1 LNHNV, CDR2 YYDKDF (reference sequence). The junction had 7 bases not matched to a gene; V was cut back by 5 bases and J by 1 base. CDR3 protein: CATSPRVAGGTDTQYF. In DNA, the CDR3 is TGTGCCACCAGCCCCCGGGTAGCGGGGGGCACAGATACGCAGTATTTT.

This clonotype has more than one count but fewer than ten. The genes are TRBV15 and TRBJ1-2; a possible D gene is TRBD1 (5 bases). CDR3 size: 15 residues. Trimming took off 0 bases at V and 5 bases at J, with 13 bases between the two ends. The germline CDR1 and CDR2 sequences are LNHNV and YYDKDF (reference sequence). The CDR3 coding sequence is TGTGCCACCAGCAGAGATACTGGACATTTATATGGCTACACCTTC. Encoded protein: CATSRDTGHLYGYTF.

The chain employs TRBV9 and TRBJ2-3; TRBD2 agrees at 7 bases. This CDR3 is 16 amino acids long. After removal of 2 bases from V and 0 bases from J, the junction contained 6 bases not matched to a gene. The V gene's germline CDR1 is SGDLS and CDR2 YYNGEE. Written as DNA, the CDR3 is TGTGCCAGCAGCGTTGGGGGGGACTCTAGCACAGATACGCAGTATTTT. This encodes CASSVGGDSSTDTQYF.

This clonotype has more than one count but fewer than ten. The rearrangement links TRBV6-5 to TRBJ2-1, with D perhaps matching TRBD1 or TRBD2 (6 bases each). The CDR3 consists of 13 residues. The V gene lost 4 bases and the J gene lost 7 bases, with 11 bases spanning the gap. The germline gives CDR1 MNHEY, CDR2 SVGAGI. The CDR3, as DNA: TGTGCCAGCAGTTCATGGGGGGCGAATGAGCAGTTCTTC. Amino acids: CASSSWGANEQFF.